Each of the 32 T cell receptor beta chains below was sequenced from the same sample in a study of T cell changes during pregnancy in multiple sclerosis. Repertoires were generated with immunoSEQ multiplex PCR, while TCRdb's copy carries only in-frame clones and drops some. The sample holds some 95,000 clones, almost 95% seen once. Sequencing used peripheral blood, obtained in the first trimester of pregnancy. The receptors here all came from a female donor with multiple sclerosis, enrolled in a pregnancy study.

The chain couples TRBV7-8 to TRBJ1-3; 7 bases are a match to TRBD1. CDR3 length: 15 amino acids. Germline values: CDR1 SGHVS, CDR2 FQNEAQ. Unmatched junction bases numbered 5, after V lost 5 bases and J lost 1 base. The CDR3 nucleotides are TGTGCCAGCAGCGCTAGACAGGGATCTGGAAACACCATATATTTT. Its protein product is CASSARQGSGNTIYF.

This clone was counted a single time. The chain combines TRBV18 with TRBJ1-1; D unresolved. The CDR3 contains 14 residues. The V gene lost 5 bases and the J gene lost 0 bases, with 10 bases spanning the gap. The germline V gene has CDR1 KGHSH and CDR2 LQKENI. The CDR3 region has the DNA TGTGCCAGCTCAACGGGATTTATGAACACTGAAGCTTTCTTT. This encodes CASSTGFMNTEAFF.

The sample holds one count of this clone. V is TRBV7-2 and J is TRBJ2-3; 11 positions agree with TRBD1. Germline CDR1 is SGHTA and CDR2 is FQGNSA. The CDR3 is 17 amino acids. Losses at the gene ends were 5 bases for V and 1 base for J; bases not matched to a gene: 8. CDR3 nucleotides: TGTGCCAGCAGCATCCGGACAGGGGGCGTTGGCACAGATACGCAGTATTTT. Its protein product is CASSIRTGGVGTDTQYF.

The rearrangement joins TRBV29-1 to TRBJ1-5; D possibly corresponds to TRBD1 (5 bases). The germline V and J ends were trimmed by 4 bases and 0 bases, with 7 bases remaining between them. CDR3 length: 13 residues. Looked up from germline, CDR1 is SQVTM and CDR2 is ANQGSEA. The CDR3 sequence is CSVGGHSNQPQHF. The CDR3 DNA reads as TGCAGCGTTGGAGGACATAGCAATCAGCCCCAGCATTTT.

V and J are TRBV27 and TRBJ1-2; 10 nucleotides match TRBD1. The V gene end was trimmed by 5 bases and the J gene end by 7 bases; junction bases not matched to a gene: 10. Germline V gene data show CDR1 as MNHEY and CDR2 as SMNVEV (reference sequence). CDR3 length: 15 residues. The CDR3 protein is CASSPWGTGAGGYTF. The CDR3, as DNA: TGTGCCAGCAGTCCATGGGGGACAGGGGCGGGTGGCTACACCTTC.

The V and J genes are TRBV5-5 and TRBJ1-5, with D possibly TRBD1 on 6 matching bases. V lost 3 bases and J 5 bases, leaving 12 bases between the germline ends. The CDR3 consists of 14 residues. Germline V gene sequence: CDR1 SGHKS, CDR2 YYEKEE (reference sequence). CDR3 in amino acids: CASSWGQGYQPQHF. DNA for the CDR3: TGTGCCAGCAGCTGGGGGCAGGGGTATCAGCCCCAGCATTTT.

The chain couples TRBV4-3 to TRBJ1-2, with 7 bases aligning to TRBD1. Germline loops: CDR1 LGHNA, CDR2 YSLEER. The junction had 6 bases not matched to a gene; V was cut back by 5 bases and J by 0 bases. CDR3 length: 15 amino acids. The CDR3 DNA reads as TGCGCCAGCAGCGGGACAGTCCCGACTAACTATGGCTACACCTTC. Its translation is CASSGTVPTNYGYTF.

This rearrangement joins TRBV19 to TRBJ2-5; the match to TRBD2 covers 7 bases. Germline trimming cut 1 base from V and 1 base from J; bases unmatched to any gene: 3. From germline, CDR1 is LNHDA and CDR2 SQIVND (reference sequence). CDR3 size: 15 residues. CDR3 coding DNA: TGTGCCAGTAGTATAGCGGGAGGTACCCAAGAGACCCAGTACTTC. Its translation is CASSIAGGTQETQYF.

V is TRBV5-1 and J is TRBJ2-4; D not resolved. V lost 4 bases and J lost 8, with 16 bases in between. Germline values: CDR1 SGHRS, CDR2 YFSETQ. The CDR3 has 14 residues. The CDR3 here is CASSLVGWLDIQYF. As DNA, the CDR3 is TGCGCCAGCAGCCTGGTGGGCTGGTTGGACATTCAGTACTTC.

The CDR3 here is CASSPAGGANQPQHF. CDR3 DNA sequence: TGTGCCAGCAGCCCAGCGGGGGGCGCCAATCAGCCCCAGCATTTT. V usage is TRBV7-2 and J usage is TRBJ1-5; perhaps TRBD1 as D (6 bases). This CDR3 is 15 amino acids long. V lost 5 bases to trimming and J lost 3 bases, with 14 bases between them. Looked up from germline, CDR1 is SGHTA and CDR2 is FQGNSA. The full variable domain, completed using reference TRBV7-2 and TRBJ1-5, is GAGVSQSPSNKVTEKGKDVELRCDPISGHTALYWYRQSLGQGLEFLIYFQGNSAPDKSGLPSDRFSAERTGGSVSTLTIQRTQQEDSAVYLCASSPAGGANQPQHFGDGTRLSIL.

This clone was counted once. The rearrangement links TRBV28 to TRBJ1-1; 9 bases map to TRBD1. The CDR3 is 13 amino acids. V trimming: 4 bases; J trimming: 3 bases; junction bases outside the gene matches: 0. Germline CDR1 is MDHEN and CDR2 is SYDVKM. The CDR3 nucleotides read TGTGCCAGCAGTTACAGGGGGCACACTGAAGCTTTCTTT. It codes for CASSYRGHTEAFF.

The gene calls are TRBV27 and TRBJ2-3, with a tentative D call TRBD2 (6 bases). CDR3 length: 13 residues. The germline V gene encodes CDR1 MNHEY and CDR2 SMNVEV (reference sequence). With 6 bases removed from V and 4 bases from J, the gap between germline ends came to 11 bases. CDR3 loop: CASRRDFPDTQYF. The CDR3 coding sequence is TGTGCCAGCAGAAGGGACTTCCCAGATACGCAGTATTTT.

The chain uses TRBV25-1 and TRBJ1-1; possible D gene TRBD1, 6 bases. The CDR3 loop spans 15 amino acids. The V and J ends lost 4 bases and 8 bases respectively, with 20 bases between them. Germline values: CDR1 MGHDK, CDR2 SYGVNS. CDR3 region: CASSAPPGQPPEAFF. DNA for the CDR3: TGTGCCAGCAGTGCGCCACCCGGACAGCCACCGGAAGCTTTCTTT.

This sequence joins TRBV28 and TRBJ2-7; D is ambiguous. Looked up from germline, CDR1 is MDHEN and CDR2 is SYDVKM. Trimming shortened V by 5 bases and J by 6 bases, and 11 bases separated the two germline ends. The length of the CDR3 is 12 residues. The DNA for the CDR3 is TGTGCCAGCAGTCCCCGGGTGGGCGAGCAGTACTTC. It encodes CASSPRVGEQYF.

The chain joins TRBV2 to TRBJ2-7, with D unresolved. V lost 6 bases, J lost 4 bases, and 10 bases lay in between. Per germline, CDR1 SNHLY and CDR2 FYNNEI. The CDR3 spans 12 residues. CDR3 loop: CASSAGRYEQYF. For the CDR3, the DNA is TGTGCCAGCAGCGCAGGTCGATACGAGCAGTACTTC.

This clone was seen repeatedly, ten times or more. The V gene is TRBV2, the J gene TRBJ2-7, with 7 nucleotides matching TRBD2. With 8 bases clipped from V and 4 bases from J, the junction kept 5 bases outside the gene matches. Germline CDR1 and CDR2: SNHLY and FYNNEI. CDR3 length equals 12 residues. Here the CDR3 reads CASLGGKYEQYF. In nucleotides, the CDR3 is TGTGCCAGCTTGGGGGGGAAGTACGAGCAGTACTTC.

The rearrangement uses TRBV29-1 and TRBJ1-4; 7 nucleotides line up with TRBD1. Per the germline V gene, CDR1 is SQVTM and CDR2 is ANQGSEA. This CDR3 is built from 14 residues. The V and J ends lost 4 bases and 1 base, in that order; junction bases with no gene match: 3. The CDR3 sequence is CSVARQGTNEKLFF. The CDR3 bases are TGCAGCGTTGCGAGACAGGGAACTAATGAAAAACTGTTTTTT.

With regard to this clone: One junction end does not reproduce the germline sequence, and a read error may be involved. The chain recombines TRBV7-7 with TRBJ2-2; no clear D. The CDR3 length is 14 residues. CDR1 SSHAT and CDR2 FNYEAQ come from the germline V gene (reference sequence). The CDR3 protein is CASKKTYSTGELFF. DNA for the CDR3: TGTGCTAGCAAGAAGACTTACTCCACCGGGGAGCTGTTTTTT.

The J gene is TRBJ2-5, the V gene TRBV5-1, with D perhaps matching TRBD1 (5 bases). The CDR3 has 16 amino acids. The V and J ends lost 4 bases and 4 bases respectively, with 20 bases between them. Germline V gives CDR1 SGHRS, CDR2 YFSETQ. For the CDR3, the DNA is TGCGCCAGCAGCCCTGGGATGCGCCAGGGTAGAGAGACCCAGTACTTC. Translated, it gives CASSPGMRQGRETQYF.

J is TRBJ1-4 and V is TRBV25-1, with 9 bases aligning to TRBD1. Germline values: CDR1 MGHDK, CDR2 SYGVNS. With 5 bases clipped from V and 7 bases from J, the junction kept 5 bases outside the gene matches. This CDR3 spans 14 amino acids. The CDR3 sequence is CASSPGQGTEKLFF. The CDR3, as DNA: TGTGCCAGCAGTCCGGGACAGGGAACTGAAAAACTGTTTTTT.

This chain uses TRBV7-9 with TRBJ2-7, with 9 bases identical to TRBD2. Looked up from germline, CDR1 is SEHNR and CDR2 is FQNEAQ (reference sequence). The CDR3 contains 11 residues. This chain's CDR3 is CVTRGGYEQYF. CDR3 sequence (DNA): TGTGTGACGCGGGGGGGATACGAGCAGTACTTC. The full variable domain, rest sourced from reference TRBV7-9 and TRBJ2-7, is DTGVSQNPRHKITKRGQNVTFRCDPISEHNRLYWYRQTLGQGPEFLTYFQNEAQLEKSRLLSDRFSAERPKGSFSTLEIQRTEQGDSAMYLCVTRGGYEQYFGPGTRLTVT.

This chain connects TRBV4-2 to TRBJ2-7, with 9 bases fitting TRBD1. The CDR3 has 14 residues. The germline V gene has CDR1 LGHNA and CDR2 YNFKEQ. With V trimmed by 3 bases and J by 3 bases, 3 bases remained unmatched. The CDR3 coding sequence is TGTGCCAGCAGCCACCGGGACAGGGTCTACGAGCAGTACTTC. Its protein product is CASSHRDRVYEQYF.

The chain carries TRBV5-4 and TRBJ2-3, with 8 bases lining up with TRBD2. The CDR3 extends over 15 amino acids. CDR1 and CDR2 from the germline V gene are SGHNT and YYREEE (reference sequence). The V and J ends lost 3 bases and 8 bases, in that order; junction bases with no gene match: 11. The CDR3 coding sequence is TGTGCCAGCAGCTGGGGGGCTAGCGGGTTGGGTACGCAGTATTTT. Translation gives CASSWGASGLGTQYF.

The J gene is TRBJ2-3, the V gene TRBV7-2; weak D call: TRBD1 (6 bases). The V gene's germline CDR1 is SGHTA and CDR2 FQGNSA. V lost 3 bases, J lost 3 bases, and 13 bases lay in between. The CDR3 consists of 15 residues. The CDR3 protein is CASSFGTRGTDTQYF. The DNA of the CDR3 is TGTGCCAGCAGCTTCGGGACAAGGGGAACAGATACGCAGTATTTT.

The chain combines TRBV18 with TRBJ1-1; unclear D gene. Germline V gene lookup returns CDR1 KGHSH and CDR2 LQKENI. The V gene lost 5 bases and the J gene lost 1 base, with 11 bases spanning the gap. The CDR3 length is 14 residues. CDR3 loop: CASSFGRENTEAFF. Written as DNA, the CDR3 is TGTGCCAGCTCATTCGGGAGAGAGAACACTGAAGCTTTCTTT.

The V call is TRBV5-4, the J call TRBJ2-1; 9 positions match TRBD2. CDR3 length: 15 residues. The J segment lost 4 bases and the V segment lost 3 bases, leaving 5 bases of the junction unmatched. Germline assignment: CDR1 SGHNT and CDR2 YYREEE (reference sequence). CDR3 nucleotide sequence: TGTGCCAGCAGCTCTCCGGGACTAGCTTACAATGAGCAGTTCTTC. It is translated as CASSSPGLAYNEQFF.

This chain joins TRBV28 and TRBJ2-5, with D maybe TRBD1 (6 bases). V shed 3 bases and J shed 11 bases, with 19 bases lying between them. Germline CDR1 reads MDHEN; CDR2 reads SYDVKM. This CDR3 contains 14 residues. The CDR3 nucleotides read TGTGCCAGCAGTTTGGGGGCTCCTAGCCGGAGACAGTACTTC. Protein sequence: CASSLGAPSRRQYF.

Points on this clone: Additional DNA sequences in this sample encode the identical CDR3. The chain links TRBV9 to TRBJ2-5; a possible D gene is TRBD2 (7 bases). V was trimmed by 4 bases and J by 5 bases, leaving 21 bases between them. The CDR3 sequence is 16 residues long. Germline CDR1 reads SGDLS; CDR2 reads YYNGEE. CDR3 loop: CASSQHPTGGLETQYF. CDR3 sequence (DNA): TGTGCCAGCAGCCAACATCCGACGGGGGGCTTGGAGACCCAGTACTTC.

J is TRBJ1-2 and V is TRBV6-5; TRBD1 might be the D (5 bases). The V end lost 10 bases, the J end lost 0 bases, and 12 bases lay between the germline ends. This CDR3 comprises 13 residues. Germline-derived CDR1 and CDR2 are MNHEY and SVGAGI. CDR3 amino acids: CAIGRGANYGYTF. In DNA form, the CDR3 reads TGTGCCATCGGGAGAGGGGCTAACTATGGCTACACCTTC.

The genes are TRBV6-4 and TRBJ2-1; no clear D gene. Trimming removed 5 bases from V and 7 bases from J, with 12 bases in between. This CDR3 has 13 amino acids. Germline V CDR1 and CDR2: MRHNA, SNTAGT. The CDR3 here is CASSTVGGNEQFF. The DNA of the CDR3 is TGTGCCAGCAGTACCGTCGGTGGTAATGAGCAGTTCTTC.

V and J are TRBV7-9 and TRBJ1-1; weak D call: TRBD1 (5 bases). This CDR3 is 15 amino acids long. V lost 1 base to trimming and J lost 5 bases, with 14 bases between them. Germline assignment: CDR1 SEHNR and CDR2 FQNEAQ (reference sequence). CDR3 in amino acids: CASSLEATGGTEAFF. The CDR3 bases are TGTGCCAGCAGCTTAGAGGCTACGGGGGGGACTGAAGCTTTCTTT.

This clone was found once. The chain is built from TRBV7-9 and TRBJ2-7, with 7 bases fitting TRBD1. V shed 2 bases and J 0 bases; nucleotides not matched to a gene: 7. The length of the CDR3 is 16 residues. Germline-derived CDR1 and CDR2 are SEHNR and FQNEAQ (reference sequence). CDR3 DNA: TGTGCCAGCAGCTTATTGGGATCAGGGGGCTCCTACGAGCAGTACTTC. Protein product: CASSLLGSGGSYEQYF. Full variable domain (rest looked up from reference TRBV7-9 and TRBJ2-7): DTGVSQNPRHKITKRGQNVTFRCDPISEHNRLYWYRQTLGQGPEFLTYFQNEAQLEKSRLLSDRFSAERPKGSFSTLEIQRTEQGDSAMYLCASSLLGSGGSYEQYFGPGTRLTVT.